A single sample gave rise to the 32 T cell receptor beta chains below, sequenced in a study of OX40 agonist ivuxolimab in advanced cancers. Profiled with immunoSEQ multiplex PCR; TCRdb holds only in-frame clones, not every one. The data hold about 100,000 clones, with 75% to 90% observed a single time. The starting material was CD4+ or CD8+ T cells sorted from blood, obtained in a trial of the OX40 agonist ivuxolimab. Source of these receptors: an adult with an advanced solid tumor such as melanoma, head and neck, liver or kidney cancer.

The genes are TRBV6-6 and TRBJ1-3; D is uncertain. V shed 4 bases and J shed 1 base, with 11 bases lying between them. CDR1 and CDR2 from the germline V gene are MNHNY and SVGAGI (reference sequence). There are 15 residues in the CDR3. The CDR3 DNA reads as TGTGCCAGCAGTTTAGGGCAGTCTTCTGGAAACACCATATATTTT. Its translation: CASSLGQSSGNTIYF.

The V call is TRBV30, the J call TRBJ2-1, with 8 bases that match TRBD1. CDR3 length: 13 amino acids. Germline CDR1 is GTSNPN and CDR2 is SVGIG (reference sequence). V dropped 2 bases and J dropped 6; count of bases not matched to a gene: 3. Here the CDR3 reads CAWSSDRVNEQFF. The CDR3 DNA reads as TGTGCCTGGAGTTCGGACAGGGTCAATGAGCAGTTCTTC.

This chain joins TRBV27 and TRBJ2-7, with 9 nucleotides matching TRBD1. This CDR3 has 15 amino acids. The ends lost 6 bases at V and 4 bases at J; junction bases unmatched: 10. Germline V gene lookup returns CDR1 MNHEY and CDR2 SMNVEV (reference sequence). The chain's CDR3 is CASRKTGQGIYEQYF. The CDR3 DNA reads TGTGCCAGCAGAAAAACCGGACAGGGGATTTACGAGCAGTACTTC.

The chain uses TRBV27 and TRBJ2-6; no clear D. The V gene lost 7 bases and the J gene lost 0 bases, with 7 bases spanning the gap. The CDR3 runs to 14 residues. Germline V gene sequence: CDR1 MNHEY, CDR2 SMNVEV (reference sequence). CDR3: CASKQSSGANVLTF. The CDR3 bases are TGTGCCAGCAAACAGAGCTCTGGGGCCAACGTCCTGACTTTC. The full variable domain, in which reference TRBV27 and TRBJ2-6 provide the parts outside the CDR3, is EAQVTQNPRYLITVTGKKLTVTCSQNMNHEYMSWYRQDPGLGLRQIYYSMNVEVTDKGDVPEGYKVSRKEKRNFPLILESPSPNQTSLYFCASKQSSGANVLTFGAGSRLTVL.

V usage is TRBV10-1 and J usage is TRBJ2-1; no definite D call. The germline V and J ends were trimmed by 0 bases and 1 base, with 16 bases remaining between them. Germline assignment: CDR1 WNHNN and CDR2 SYGVQD (reference sequence). The CDR3 spans 18 residues. CDR3 sequence reads: CASSESRSGFRSYNEQFF. CDR3 DNA: TGCGCCAGCAGTGAGTCGAGAAGTGGCTTCCGTTCCTACAATGAGCAGTTCTTC.

This rearrangement joins TRBV10-3 to TRBJ2-2, with D possibly being TRBD2 (6 bases). The CDR3 covers 13 residues. The V and J ends lost 7 bases and 3 bases respectively, with 9 bases between them. Germline V CDR1 and CDR2: ENHRY, SYGVKD. The CDR3 DNA reads as TGTGCCATCACCTTAGCGGACACCGGGGAGCTGTTTTTT. Its translation: CAITLADTGELFF.

This CDR3 reads CASSSRNTEAFF. In nucleotides, the CDR3 is TGTGCCAGCAGCTCCAGGAACACTGAAGCTTTCTTT. The chain combines TRBV27 with TRBJ1-1; D unclear. Looked up from germline, CDR1 is MNHEY and CDR2 is SMNVEV (reference sequence). V lost 6 bases to trimming and J lost 1 base, with 6 bases between them. The CDR3 is 12 amino acids.

Here the CDR3 reads CAWAPGGGPGELFF. CDR3 sequence (DNA): TGTGCCTGGGCACCAGGGGGAGGGCCCGGGGAGCTGTTTTTT. The chain links TRBV30 to TRBJ2-2, with D perhaps matching TRBD1 or TRBD2 (7 bases each). CDR1 GTSNPN and CDR2 SVGIG come from the germline V gene (reference sequence). V was pared by 5 bases and J by 6 bases, with 16 bases between. The CDR3 covers 14 residues.

The chain recombines TRBV5-4 with TRBJ2-6; no clear D gene. The ends were cut back, 2 bases at V and 0 bases at J, with 3 bases in the middle. The CDR3 has 14 residues. Germline V gene data show CDR1 as SGHNT and CDR2 as YYREEE (reference sequence). In DNA, the CDR3 is TGTGCCAGCAGCTTCAGCTCTGGGGCCAACGTCCTGACTTTC. The encoded protein is CASSFSSGANVLTF.

V usage is TRBV18 and J usage is TRBJ2-3, with TRBD2 matching over 8 bases. With V trimmed by 4 bases and J by 0 bases, 9 bases remained unmatched. The V gene's germline CDR1 is KGHSH and CDR2 LQKENI. This CDR3 has 17 residues. CDR3 DNA: TGTGCCAGCTCACTGACTGGGAGCGGGGGAAGCACAGATACGCAGTATTTT. It specifies CASSLTGSGGSTDTQYF.

The V gene is TRBV18, the J gene TRBJ1-1, with D unclear. CDR3 length equals 15 residues. Trimming left V 6 bases short and J 1 base short, with 15 bases between. Germline V gene sequence: CDR1 KGHSH, CDR2 LQKENI. The CDR3 loop reads CASSPKYRPNTEAFF. The CDR3 bases are TGTGCCAGCTCCCCCAAATATAGACCGAACACTGAAGCTTTCTTT.

The genes are TRBV5-6 and TRBJ1-2, with D possibly TRBD1 on 5 matching bases. The germline V and J ends were trimmed by 5 bases and 4 bases, with 27 bases remaining between them. The CDR3 loop spans 18 amino acids. CDR1 is SGHDT and CDR2 is YYEEEE in the germline V gene. This chain's CDR3 is CASSPMSRQSGSGYGYTF. DNA for the CDR3: TGTGCCAGCAGTCCTATGTCCCGACAGTCCGGGTCGGGCTATGGCTACACCTTC.

This chain connects TRBV6-5 to TRBJ2-7; D may be TRBD1 (6 bases). The CDR3 extends over 15 amino acids. The V and J ends lost 2 bases and 3 bases respectively, with 14 bases between them. Germline values: CDR1 MNHEY, CDR2 SVGAGI. The CDR3 sequence: CASSYLRQAGYEQYF. The CDR3 region has the DNA TGTGCCAGCAGTTACCTCCGACAGGCTGGCTACGAGCAGTACTTC.

The genes are TRBV19 and TRBJ2-5; 8 nucleotides match TRBD1. The ends lost 0 bases at V and 5 bases at J; junction bases unmatched: 11. The length of the CDR3 is 17 residues. In germline, CDR1 is LNHDA, CDR2 SQIVND (reference sequence). CDR3 sequence: CASSIDRYRGVGETQYF. CDR3 nucleotides: TGTGCCAGTAGTATAGACCGGTACAGGGGGGTTGGGGAGACCCAGTACTTC.

V gene TRBV5-1 combines with J gene TRBJ2-1; TRBD2 might be the D (6 bases). Germline CDR1 SGHRS, CDR2 YFSETQ. Trimming stripped 4 bases from V and 0 bases from J, with 17 bases between. The CDR3 extends over 17 amino acids. CDR3 sequence: CASSPGAVAVSYNEQFF. CDR3 nucleotide sequence: TGCGCCAGCAGCCCAGGTGCCGTAGCGGTCTCCTACAATGAGCAGTTCTTC.

In DNA form, the CDR3 reads TGTGCCAGCAGCTTATTTAGGACAGGGGTAGCCAAAAACATTCAGTACTTC. Amino acid sequence: CASSLFRTGVAKNIQYF. The chain carries TRBV11-1 and TRBJ2-4, with TRBD1 matching 9 bases. CDR1 and CDR2 (germline): SGHAT, FQDESV (reference sequence). This CDR3 contains 17 residues. Trimming took 2 bases from V and 0 from J; bases not matched to a gene: 5.

The chain joins TRBV6-1 to TRBJ1-5, with D tentatively TRBD1 (6 bases). The CDR3 is made up of 15 amino acids. Germline CDR1 is MNHNS and CDR2 is SASEGT. V lost 3 bases to trimming and J lost 7 bases, with 16 bases between them. As DNA, the CDR3 is TGTGCCAGCAGTGATGCGTTGTCAGGGGTCCAGCCCCAGCATTTT. This translates into CASSDALSGVQPQHF.

The V call is TRBV7-9, the J call TRBJ2-1; TRBD2 aligns across 10 bases. CDR3 length equals 17 residues. V dropped 0 bases and J dropped 6; count of bases not matched to a gene: 8. Germline CDR1 SEHNR, CDR2 FQNEAQ (reference sequence). CDR3 nucleotides: TGTGCCAGCAGCTTAGCTTGGGGAAGCGGGAGGGGCAATGAGCAGTTCTTC. Translating it yields CASSLAWGSGRGNEQFF. Based on the CDR3 plus reference TRBV7-9 and TRBJ2-1, the full variable domain is DTGVSQNPRHKITKRGQNVTFRCDPISEHNRLYWYRQTLGQGPEFLTYFQNEAQLEKSRLLSDRFSAERPKGSFSTLEIQRTEQGDSAMYLCASSLAWGSGRGNEQFFGPGTRLTVL.

V is TRBV27 and J is TRBJ1-2, with D maybe TRBD1 (5 bases). Per germline, CDR1 MNHEY and CDR2 SMNVEV (reference sequence). The ends were cut back, 3 bases at V and 4 bases at J, with 24 bases in the middle. The CDR3 consists of 18 residues. The CDR3 DNA sequence: TGTGCCAGCAGTTTGGAGTCGGGGGGAGGGAACCGGCTCTATGGCTACACCTTC. Protein product: CASSLESGGGNRLYGYTF.

The chain carries TRBV28 and TRBJ1-2; no reliable D call. The germline CDR1 and CDR2 sequences are MDHEN and SYDVKM. The V gene lost 7 bases and the J gene lost 0 bases, with 15 bases spanning the gap. The CDR3 spans 15 residues. Written as DNA, the CDR3 is TGTGCCAGCACTCCTTTGGACGGTACTAACTATGGCTACACCTTC. Translation gives CASTPLDGTNYGYTF.

The CDR3 spells CASSLGSAGGRSKEETQYF. The CDR3 DNA sequence: TGCGCCAGCAGCTTGGGATCGGCGGGGGGAAGGAGCAAGGAAGAGACCCAGTACTTC. The chain joins TRBV5-1 to TRBJ2-5; 8 nucleotides agree with TRBD2. The V gene end was trimmed by 0 bases and the J gene end by 3 bases; junction bases not matched to a gene: 16. Germline V gene sequence: CDR1 SGHRS, CDR2 YFSETQ. The CDR3 sequence is 19 residues long.

Only a few counts were recorded for this clone. The chain employs TRBV6-1 and TRBJ2-7, with D perhaps being TRBD1 or TRBD2 (5 bases each). CDR3 size: 14 residues. The germline CDR1 and CDR2 sequences are MNHNS and SASEGT. The V gene lost 0 bases and the J gene lost 3 bases, with 9 bases spanning the gap. The chain's CDR3 is CASSEARDGYEQYF. The CDR3 nucleotides are TGTGCCAGCAGTGAAGCCCGGGACGGCTACGAGCAGTACTTC.

With respect to this clone: Other DNA sequences in the same sample also yield this CDR3. This chain uses TRBV7-9 with TRBJ1-2, with 10 bases lining up with TRBD1. The ends lost 0 bases at V and 5 bases at J; junction bases unmatched: 3. This CDR3 is built from 15 residues. Germline V gene lookup returns CDR1 SEHNR and CDR2 FQNEAQ (reference sequence). CDR3 sequence reads: CASSLAGDRGYGYTF. The CDR3 DNA reads TGTGCCAGCAGCTTAGCGGGGGACAGGGGTTATGGCTACACCTTC.

V and J are TRBV9 and TRBJ2-5, with D possibly matching TRBD2 (5 bases). The CDR3 extends over 13 amino acids. The germline gives CDR1 SGDLS, CDR2 YYNGEE. With 1 base removed from V and 5 bases from J, the gap between germline ends came to 9 bases. The CDR3 protein is CASSVNPGETQYF. The CDR3 nucleotides read TGTGCCAGCAGCGTAAATCCGGGGGAGACCCAGTACTTC.

Worth noting for this clone: The junction shows a germline mismatch at one end, possibly a read error. CDR3 nucleotide sequence: TGTGCCAGCTCCCCACTTGGGGGCACGAACACCGGGGAGCTGTTTTTT. This gives the protein CASSPLGGTNTGELFF. V and J are TRBV18 and TRBJ2-2; tentative D call: TRBD1 (6 bases). The CDR3 loop spans 16 amino acids. The germline V gene encodes CDR1 KGHSH and CDR2 LQKENI.

V and J are TRBV27 and TRBJ2-1, with 11 bases that match TRBD2. Germline loops: CDR1 MNHEY, CDR2 SMNVEV (reference sequence). The V segment lost 0 bases and the J segment 3 bases; nucleotides outside the gene matches: 10. This CDR3 has 19 residues. CDR3 residues: CASSLSILAGVGNYNEQFF. CDR3 sequence (DNA): TGTGCCAGCAGTTTATCGATACTAGCGGGAGTTGGTAACTACAATGAGCAGTTCTTC.

This clone was observed a handful of times. V gene TRBV6-5 combines with J gene TRBJ2-6; maybe TRBD1 (5 bases). Germline V gene data show CDR1 as MNHEY and CDR2 as SVGAGI. Trimming pared 6 bases from V and 3 bases from J, leaving 9 bases between. The CDR3 sequence is 14 residues long. The CDR3 bases are TGTGCCAGCAGGCCCACAGGTGGGGCCAACGTCCTGACTTTC. Translation gives CASRPTGGANVLTF.

This chain uses TRBV5-1 with TRBJ2-5; maybe TRBD1 (5 bases). This CDR3 spans 14 amino acids. V dropped 0 bases and J dropped 4 bases, with 10 bases sitting between them. CDR1 SGHRS and CDR2 YFSETQ come from the germline V gene. CDR3 residues: CASSLAGARETQYF. CDR3 DNA sequence: TGCGCCAGCAGCTTGGCTGGGGCAAGAGAGACCCAGTACTTC. Filled out from reference TRBV5-1 and TRBJ2-5, the complete variable domain reads KAGVTQTPRYLIKTRGQQVTLSCSPISGHRSVSWYQQTPGQGLQFLFEYFSETQRNKGNFPGRFSGRQFSNSRSEMNVSTLELGDSALYLCASSLAGARETQYFGPGTRLLVL.

The CDR3 DNA reads TGTGCCAGCAGCGTAGGCGTCCGGGCGGGAGGAAACACCATATATTTT. Translation: CASSVGVRAGGNTIYF. The V gene is TRBV9, the J gene TRBJ1-3, with D unclear. From germline, CDR1 is SGDLS and CDR2 YYNGEE. This CDR3 contains 16 residues. Trimming took 0 bases from V and 4 from J, leaving 14 bases between them. The full variable domain, with the rest looked up from reference TRBV9 and TRBJ1-3, is DSGVTQTPKHLITATGQRVTLRCSPRSGDLSVYWYQQSLDQGLQFLIQYYNGEERAKGNILERFSAQQFPDLHSELNLSSLELGDSALYFCASSVGVRAGGNTIYFGEGSWLTVV.

The chain joins TRBV15 to TRBJ1-2, with D possibly matching TRBD1 (6 bases). The CDR3 is 13 residues long. V lost 4 bases to trimming and J lost 4 bases, with 10 bases between them. Germline CDR1 is LNHNV and CDR2 is YYDKDF (reference sequence). The CDR3 DNA is TGTGCCACCAGCAAAACAGGGACCTATGGCTACACCTTC. It is translated as CATSKTGTYGYTF.

The chain recombines TRBV10-1 with TRBJ1-5; maybe TRBD1 (5 bases). Trimming pared 4 bases from V and 5 bases from J, leaving 9 bases between. The germline V gene encodes CDR1 WNHNN and CDR2 SYGVQD (reference sequence). CDR3 length equals 13 residues. The DNA for the CDR3 is TGCGCCAGCAGTGCCGGGGCGGATCAGCCCCAGCATTTT. Protein: CASSAGADQPQHF.

The chain joins TRBV9 to TRBJ2-1, with D uncertain. The V gene lost 0 bases and the J gene lost 6 bases, with 16 bases spanning the gap. CDR1 is SGDLS and CDR2 is YYNGEE in the germline V gene. The CDR3 is made up of 16 amino acids. CDR3 DNA sequence: TGTGCCAGCAGCGTAGTACCCGGGTGGGCGATCAATGAGCAGTTCTTC. Encoded protein: CASSVVPGWAINEQFF.